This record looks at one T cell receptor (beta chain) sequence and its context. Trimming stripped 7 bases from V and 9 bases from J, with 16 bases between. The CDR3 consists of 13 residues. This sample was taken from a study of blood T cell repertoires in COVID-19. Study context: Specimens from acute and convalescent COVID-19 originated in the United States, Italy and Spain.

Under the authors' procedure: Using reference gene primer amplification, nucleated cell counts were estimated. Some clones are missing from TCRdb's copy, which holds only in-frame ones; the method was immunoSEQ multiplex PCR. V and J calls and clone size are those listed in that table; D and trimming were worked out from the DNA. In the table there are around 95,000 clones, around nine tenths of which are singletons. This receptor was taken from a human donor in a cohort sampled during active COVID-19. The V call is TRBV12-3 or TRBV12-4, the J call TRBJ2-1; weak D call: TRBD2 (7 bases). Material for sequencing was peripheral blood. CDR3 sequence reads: CASKGGGPGEQFF. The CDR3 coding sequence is TGTGCCAGCAAGGGGGGAGGGCCCGGTGAGCAGTTCTTC.